The source of this TCR beta chain is a study of T cells in Graves' hyperthyroidism and ophthalmopathy. Patients counted as stable if ophthalmopathy did not develop within 18 months. For the diagnoses, clinical symptoms, serum thyroxine and TRAb, thyroid ultrasound and orbital computed tomography were used. Study-level results: Appearing also in blood were most of the thyroid clonotypes expanded above 0.001. Ophthalmopathy and stable hyperthyroidism were separated by a 13 V-J model.

RNA transcripts served as the template for amplifying TCR beta CDR3 regions. A set of HTBI primers served as the primers for a first-round RT-PCR of the TCR CDR3. TCRdb ran MiXCR on the multiplex PCR reads and lists one entry per CDR3 protein. The sample has around 540,000 distinct CDR3 sequences, around 45% seen once. The CDR3 has 11 residues. Germline V gene lookup returns CDR1 SGDLS and CDR2 YYNGEE. Trimming left V 4 bases short and J 8 bases short, with 6 bases between. This clonotype was detected ten times or more. Its antigen is still unknown. V gene TRBV9 combines with J gene TRBJ2-2; no clear D. The receptor was derived from a woman under 30 with Graves' hyperthyroidism. Sequenced material: peripheral blood or thyroid tissue (not recorded which). Here the CDR3 reads CASSQRGELFF. The CDR3 region has the DNA TGTGCCAGCAGCCAACGAGGGGAGCTGTTTTTT.